The 9 T cell receptor beta chains below were found in one sample sequenced in a study of T cell responses to AZD1222 COVID-19 vaccine. Here immunoSEQ multiplex PCR was the method, and the copy in TCRdb shows in-frame clones only, minus some. The table shows approximately 120,000 clones, with around 92% occurring only once. The specimen was peripheral blood, collected on day 0 of AZD1222 vaccination. The receptors shown here come from an adult in good health.

The chain couples TRBV19 to TRBJ1-5; TRBD1 matches 7 bases. Trimming cost V 8 bases and J 2 bases; bases outside gene matches: 3. Germline assignment: CDR1 LNHDA and CDR2 SQIVND (reference sequence). This CDR3 is built from 13 residues. CDR3 sequence (DNA): TGTGCCAGTGGCGGACAGGGCAATCAGCCCCAGCATTTT. Its translation: CASGGQGNQPQHF.

The chain employs TRBV9 and TRBJ2-1, with 14 bases that match TRBD2. Germline CDR1 and CDR2: SGDLS and YYNGEE. The trim removed 3 bases at V and 9 bases at J, leaving 5 bases unmatched. This CDR3 is 15 amino acids long. The CDR3 region is CASSEGLAGAGEQFF. CDR3 DNA sequence: TGTGCCAGCAGCGAGGGACTAGCGGGAGCAGGTGAGCAGTTCTTC.

This clone has more than one count but fewer than ten. The chain recombines TRBV4-2 with TRBJ1-2; 10 bases align to TRBD1. Germline V gene sequence: CDR1 LGHNA, CDR2 YNFKEQ. Trimming at V came to 2 bases and at J to 2 bases, leaving 8 bases not matched to a gene. The CDR3 covers 17 residues. The CDR3: CASSQTPMTGGNYGYTF. CDR3 nucleotides: TGTGCCAGCAGCCAAACCCCTATGACAGGGGGCAACTATGGCTACACCTTC.

The gene calls are TRBV7-9 and TRBJ2-1; TRBD2 agrees at 7 bases. Trimming took 1 base from V and 10 from J; bases not matched to a gene: 10. Germline values: CDR1 SEHNR, CDR2 FQNEAQ (reference sequence). This CDR3 comprises 15 residues. The CDR3 sequence: CASSLVTGGLGEQFF. The CDR3 DNA sequence: TGTGCCAGCAGCTTAGTTACGGGAGGCCTGGGAGAGCAGTTCTTC. Drawing the rest from reference TRBV7-9 and TRBJ2-1, the complete variable domain is DTGVSQNPRHKITKRGQNVTFRCDPISEHNRLYWYRQTLGQGPEFLTYFQNEAQLEKSRLLSDRFSAERPKGSFSTLEIQRTEQGDSAMYLCASSLVTGGLGEQFFGPGTRLTVL.

The J gene is TRBJ1-6, the V gene TRBV3-1 (or the pseudogene TRBV3-2), with D unresolved. The CDR3 has 13 amino acids. Trimming took 0 bases from V and 10 from J, leaving 7 bases between them. Germline V lookup: CDR1 LGHDT, CDR2 YNNKEL (reference sequence). The CDR3, as DNA: TGTGCCAGCAGCCAAGATTTCCTCTCACCCCTCCACTTT. Its protein product is CASSQDFLSPLHF.

This sequence joins TRBV2 and TRBJ1-6; no clear D. Trimming took 4 bases from V and 7 from J, leaving 8 bases between them. This CDR3 has 13 residues. From germline, CDR1 is SNHLY and CDR2 FYNNEI. DNA of the CDR3: TGTGCCAGCAGTGGGCAGATCAATTCACCCCTCCACTTT. It is translated as CASSGQINSPLHF.

This chain connects TRBV11-3 to TRBJ2-1, with D possibly TRBD1 on 5 matching bases. There are 12 residues in the CDR3. Germline V gene sequence: CDR1 SGHNT, CDR2 YENEEA. Between the trimmed V and J ends, which lost 3 bases and 7 bases, there was a span of 7 bases. DNA of the CDR3: TGTGCCAGCAGCTTCCAGGGTAATGAGCAGTTCTTC. This codes for CASSFQGNEQFF.

This clone has just one count. V and J are TRBV27 and TRBJ2-1; TRBD2 agrees at 12 bases. The germline V gene encodes CDR1 MNHEY and CDR2 SMNVEV (reference sequence). Trimming removed 6 bases from V and 7 bases from J; junction bases left unmatched: 4. This CDR3 is built from 14 residues. The CDR3 sequence: CASRPGLAGNEQFF. The CDR3 DNA follows: TGTGCCAGCAGGCCCGGACTAGCGGGAAATGAGCAGTTCTTC.

The chain couples TRBV6-2 or TRBV6-3 to TRBJ2-7; D remains unclear. CDR3 length equals 16 residues. Deletions cut 0 bases from V and 3 bases from J, with 15 bases between. The germline CDR1 and CDR2 sequences are MNHEY and SVGEGT. CDR3 region: CASSYSSASAYYEQYF. CDR3 nucleotides: TGTGCCAGCAGTTACTCGAGCGCGAGCGCCTACTACGAGCAGTACTTC.